The clone carrying this TCR beta chain has only a few counts. Antigen: not known. Germline CDR1 is SGHVS and CDR2 is FQNEAQ. This CDR3 spans 16 amino acids. The junction had 6 bases not matched to a gene; V was cut back by 5 bases and J by 1 base. This sample stems from a study of CD8 T cells in ankylosing spondylitis. Study results and limitations: Significantly higher representation of disease-linked clones was reported for matched ankylosing spondylitis synovial fluid. Reactive arthritis synovial fluid and blood were previously reported to contain some motif variants. In ankylosing spondylitis blood, a motif of eight highly homologous TCR beta variants appeared characteristic.

By quantitative 5'-RACE with molecular barcodes, the TCR beta libraries were made. Each CDR3 protein is one row after TCRdb ran MiXCR on the 5' RACE reads. The table includes some 400,000 distinct CDR3 sequences, around 22% detected once. The TCR sequence derives from a male donor with ankylosing spondylitis. Sequenced input: blood, either unsorted or a sorted T cell fraction (not recorded which). The V call is TRBV7-8, the J call TRBJ2-2, with 8 bases lining up with TRBD1. The CDR3, as DNA: TGTGCCAGCAGCCCGGGACAGGCGATGAACACCGGGGAGCTGTTTTTT. This translates into CASSPGQAMNTGELFF.